A selection of T cell receptor beta chains follows, all from one sample in a study of OX40 agonist ivuxolimab in advanced cancers. Data came from immunoSEQ multiplex PCR; TCRdb stores just in-frame clones and leaves some out. The table records 65,000 to 95,000 clones, 88% of them present only once. Sequencing used CD4+ or CD8+ T cells sorted from blood, obtained in a trial of the OX40 agonist ivuxolimab. The receptors come from an adult with an advanced solid tumor such as melanoma, head and neck, liver or kidney cancer. Each CDR3 is given with its conserved first and last residue. A D gene is named only where the DNA matches it firmly. Clone size is not always given. Where it is, it says once, few, many or a class for expanded clones.

clone_size	d_call	v_call	j_call	cdr3_nt	cdr3_aa
.	.	TRBV28	TRBJ2-7	TGTGCCAGCAGTCCCCTATTAAGTGGAGGAACAGCAATTTACGAGCAGTACTTC	CASSPLLSGGTAIYEQYF
.	.	TRBV6-1	TRBJ2-7	TGTGCCAGCAGTGAAGGGGTCAGCACCTACGAGCAGTACTTC	CASSEGVSTYEQYF
.	TRBD1	TRBV10-3	TRBJ2-5	TGTGCCATCTCCGGGACAGGGTTAAAAGAGACCCAGTACTTC	CAISGTGLKETQYF
.	.	TRBV11-2	TRBJ2-7	TGTGCCAGCAGCTTAAAGAGGGCCTACGAGCAGTACTTC	CASSLKRAYEQYF
.	.	TRBV6-1	TRBJ1-3	TGTGCCAGCAGCCTGGACGGGATCTCTGGAAACACCATATATTTT	CASSLDGISGNTIYF
.	.	TRBV11-2	TRBJ1-3	TGTGCCAGCAGCTTATCGGGGGCTGGAAACACCATATATTTT	CASSLSGAGNTIYF
.	TRBD1	TRBV7-2	TRBJ2-1	TGTGCCAGCAGCTTTGGACAGGTCCGGGAGCAGTTCTTC	CASSFGQVREQFF
.	.	TRBV27	TRBJ2-1	TGTGCCAGCAGTTTGCCCGGACTGAAAATGAAGCAGTTCTTC	CASSLPGLKMKQFF
.	TRBD1	TRBV5-4	TRBJ1-4	TGTGCCAGCAGCTTGGGAACAGGGGATCGAGAAAAACTGTTTTTT	CASSLGTGDREKLFF
.	TRBD1	TRBV10-1	TRBJ2-4	TGCGCCAGCAGAGGCCACGGACAGGGAGATGCCAAAAACATTCAGTACTTC	CASRGHGQGDAKNIQYF
.	.	TRBV9	TRBJ1-6	TGTGCCAGCAGCGTAGCTGGACCCAGAGATTCACCCCTCCACTTT	CASSVAGPRDSPLHF
.	.	TRBV4-2	TRBJ2-7	TGTGCCAGCAGCCAAGAAGGGCACCAGGGCCCCTACGAGCAGTACTTC	CASSQEGHQGPYEQYF
.	TRBD2	TRBV14	TRBJ2-5	TGTGCCAGCAGCCCCCTGAGCGGGGAAGAGACCCAGTACTTC	CASSPLSGEETQYF
few	TRBD1	TRBV5-1	TRBJ2-3	TGCGCCAGCAGCGAGGGACAGGGGGGGACAGATACGCAGTATTTT	CASSEGQGGTDTQYF
.	.	TRBV9	TRBJ1-4	TGTGCCAGTTCTTTTCAGGGCAAAAGCGTACATGAAAAACTGTTTTTT	CASSFQGKSVHEKLFF
once	TRBD1	TRBV5-1	TRBJ2-1	TGCGCCAGCAGCCCCGAGACAGGGGGGTTCGGTGAGCAGTTCTTC	CASSPETGGFGEQFF
.	.	TRBV10-3	TRBJ2-1	TGTGCCATCAGTGGGGGAGGCTCCTACAATGAGCAGTTCTTC	CAISGGGSYNEQFF
.	.	TRBV7-9	TRBJ2-1	TGTGCCAGCAGCTCGTTTCAGTGGGGGGGCCGTAATGAGCAGTTCTTC	CASSSFQWGGRNEQFF
.	.	TRBV5-6	TRBJ2-5	TGTGCCAGCAGCTCGTTGGACAGTCAAGAGACCCAGTACTTC	CASSSLDSQETQYF
once	.	TRBV6-5	TRBJ2-2	TGTGCCAGCAGTCCCCTCCGAGCGAACACCGGGGAGCTGTTTTTT	CASSPLRANTGELFF
.	TRBD2	TRBV5-1	TRBJ2-5	TGCGCCAGCAGCTTGGGTCTGGCGGGGGGGGAGACCCAGTACTTC	CASSLGLAGGETQYF
.	.	TRBV7-9	TRBJ1-1	TGTGCCAGCAGCTTAAGGGGGACTGAAGCTTTCTTT	CASSLRGTEAFF
.	.	TRBV9	TRBJ1-1	TGTGCCAGCAGCTCCCGGGCCAGGGGCGGGATGAACACTGAAGCTTTCTTT	CASSSRARGGMNTEAFF
.	.	TRBV5-1	TRBJ2-3	TGCGCCAGCAGCTTGACGGTGGGGCGGACAGATACGCAGTATTTT	CASSLTVGRTDTQYF
.	TRBD1	TRBV5-1	TRBJ2-1	TGCGCCAGCAGCTTGGTAGGGGGAACAGGGGGCATTGAGCAGTTCTTC	CASSLVGGTGGIEQFF
.	.	TRBV11-3	TRBJ2-1	TGTGCCAGCTCCGCTGGACCAAACTACAATGAGCAGTTCTTC	CASSAGPNYNEQFF
.	.	TRBV4-3	TRBJ2-6	TGCGCCAGCAGCCAAGGATTCGGGTCTGGGGCCAACGTCCTGACTTTC	CASSQGFGSGANVLTF
.	TRBD1	TRBV4-1	TRBJ1-5	TGCGCCAGCAGCCAACAGGGGGCGCGGGGCAATCAGCCCCAGCATTTT	CASSQQGARGNQPQHF
.	TRBD2	TRBV29-1	TRBJ2-7	TGCAGCGTTGAAAGGGCAGGGAGGGGCCAAGAGCAGTACTTC	CSVERAGRGQEQYF
.	TRBD1	TRBV25-1	TRBJ2-7	TGTGCCAGCAGTCCAAGACCGGGACAGGGAGGCGAGCAGTACTTC	CASSPRPGQGGEQYF
.	.	TRBV5-1	TRBJ2-7	TGCGCCAGCAGCGACGGCCCCATTCAGGGCGAGCAGTACTTC	CASSDGPIQGEQYF
.	TRBD2	TRBV7-7	TRBJ2-5	TGTGCCAGCAGCCCATTAGCGGGTGAGAAAACGGAGACCCAGTACTTC	CASSPLAGEKTETQYF
.	.	TRBV11-2	TRBJ1-5	TGTGCCAGCAGCTTAAACTTTCAGCCCCAGCATTTT	CASSLNFQPQHF
.	TRBD2	TRBV6-1	TRBJ2-1	TGTGCCAGCAGCTACCGTGGGGGGGTTTACAATGAGCAGTTCTTC	CASSYRGGVYNEQFF
.	.	TRBV7-9	TRBJ2-6	TGTGCCAGCAGCTTACCAGGAATCTCTGGGGCCAACGTCCTGACTTTC	CASSLPGISGANVLTF
.	.	TRBV7-9	TRBJ1-2	TGTGCCAGCCCCCGGGGGGTGAATGGCTACACCTTC	CASPRGVNGYTF
few	.	TRBV6-1	TRBJ1-3	TGTGCCAGCAGTGATTCAGGGCTTGGAAACACCATATATTTT	CASSDSGLGNTIYF
.	.	TRBV28	TRBJ2-1	TGTGCCAGCAGTTTAACATCGAGCTCCTACAATGAGCAGTTCTTC	CASSLTSSSYNEQFF
.	.	TRBV29-1	TRBJ1-5	TGCAGCGTTGAGGTAGGGGTTAATCAGCCCCAGCATTTT	CSVEVGVNQPQHF
.	.	TRBV5-6	TRBJ1-1	TGTGCCAGCAGCTTGGTCGGGGCTGTTTCGTGGATAGCTTTCTTT	CASSLVGAVSWIAFF
.	.	TRBV5-1	TRBJ2-5	TGCGCCAGCAGCTCAGGAGGGGGGCGGGAGACCCAGTACTTC	CASSSGGGRETQYF
.	TRBD2	TRBV6-1	TRBJ2-1	TGTGCCAGCAGAAAACTAGCGGGGGACAATGAGCAGTTCTTC	CASRKLAGDNEQFF
.	.	TRBV5-1	TRBJ2-4	TGCGCCAGCAGCTTGGTGGAGGGAGGAGCCAAAAACATTCAGTACTTC	CASSLVEGGAKNIQYF
.	.	TRBV7-2	TRBJ1-2	TGTGCCAGCAGCTTAGTAGCAGGCGACGAAAAATTC	CASSLVAGDEKF
.	.	TRBV5-1	TRBJ1-2	TGCGCCAGCAGCTTGGATGGCAGGCGGGAAGCTAACTATGGCTACACCTTC	CASSLDGRREANYGYTF